This T cell receptor beta chain was obtained from a study of blood T cells in healthy people across ages. Findings and caveats of the study: Unsorted PBMC input precluded a conclusive naive versus antigen-experienced comparison. Strong correlation existed between TCR beta diversity and naive T cell percentage.

The length of the CDR3 is 11 residues. The V and J ends lost 8 bases and 13 bases, in that order; junction bases with no gene match: 2. CDR1 is WNHNN and CDR2 is SYGVQD in the germline V gene (reference sequence). Note on this clonotype: What it binds is not known.

Using a J-beta primer mix together with a sample-barcoded 5' primer, a second PCR was run for roughly 6 to 11 cycles. TCRdb re-called the 5' RACE reads with MiXCR, one entry per CDR3 protein. This table holds roughly 800,000 distinct CDR3 sequences, roughly 64% found once. The sample comprised blood. The chain joins TRBV10-1 to TRBJ2-4, with 13 bases lining up with TRBD2. The TCR originated in a man aged 30 to 45 in good health. The CDR3 DNA reads as TGCGCCAGCGGGACTAGCGGGGAACAGTACTTC. Protein product: CASGTSGEQYF.